This TCR beta chain was captured in a study of blood T cell repertoires in COVID-19. The V gene's germline CDR1 is LNHDA and CDR2 SQIVND (reference sequence). The CDR3 spans 16 residues. The J segment lost 8 bases and the V segment lost 9 bases, leaving 15 bases of the junction unmatched. Seattle's cohort entered during active infection and was followed longitudinally. Profiled with immunoSEQ multiplex PCR; TCRdb holds only in-frame clones, not every one. Here the sample spans around 430,000 clones, 70% to 90% being singletons. The V gene is TRBV19, the J gene TRBJ1-4, with 10 bases fitting TRBD1. This sequence was found in a woman aged 50 to 60 with COVID-19, enrolled during active disease. Sequenced input: peripheral blood. The CDR3 coding sequence is TGTGCCAGCCGGCCGGGGACAGGGGCCGTCAACGAAAAACTGTTTTTT. This translates into CASRPGTGAVNEKLFF.